This TCR beta chain derives from a study of blood T cell repertoires in COVID-19. J lost 6 bases, V lost 10 bases, and 7 bases had no gene match. The V gene's germline CDR1 is LGHDT and CDR2 YNNKEL (reference sequence). CDR3 size: 12 residues. Original methodology: Scientists estimated how many nucleated cells there were by amplifying reference gene primers. The table came from immunoSEQ multiplex PCR; TCRdb's copy has only in-frame clones and leaves some out. V and J calls and clone size are given by that table; D and trimming were obtained from the DNA. The sample holds some 200,000 clones, 65% to 85% seen once.

The receptor was derived from a woman between 55 and 75 years old with acute or convalescent COVID-19. The sample taken for sequencing was peripheral blood. J is TRBJ1-2 and V is TRBV3-1 (or the pseudogene TRBV3-2), with 8 bases aligning to TRBD1. DNA for the CDR3: TGTGCCACCCTGACAGGGGAACATGGCTACACCTTC. Its protein is CATLTGEHGYTF.